The 20 T cell receptor beta chains reported below all come from one sample, sequenced in a study of cytomegalovirus exposure and HLA in healthy donors. Measured with immunoSEQ multiplex PCR; TCRdb has only the in-frame clones, and not every one. The sample lists approximately 270,000 clones; 90% were seen once. Material for sequencing was PBMCs. The receptors here all came from a woman between 18 and 29 years old in good health and CMV-seronegative.

The CDR3 bases are TGTGCCAGCAGCTACGGGAACACTGAAGCTTTCTTT. Encoded protein: CASSYGNTEAFF. The V gene is TRBV5-4, the J gene TRBJ1-1, with D uncertain. V was clipped by 3 bases and J by 1 base, with 4 bases between them. Germline CDR1 SGHNT, CDR2 YYREEE (reference sequence). This CDR3 has 12 amino acids.

The chain's CDR3 is CATSSPVGGVGNTEAFF. CDR3 DNA sequence: TGTGCCACCAGCAGCCCTGTCGGGGGTGTAGGGAACACTGAAGCTTTCTTT. The chain combines TRBV15 with TRBJ1-1; maybe TRBD1 (5 bases). The CDR3 contains 17 residues. The V end lost 3 bases, the J end lost 1 base, and 18 bases lay between the germline ends. The germline V gene has CDR1 LNHNV and CDR2 YYDKDF (reference sequence).

The chain joins TRBV28 to TRBJ2-1, with TRBD2 as a possible D gene (5 bases). The germline V gene has CDR1 MDHEN and CDR2 SYDVKM. V lost 2 bases to trimming and J lost 7 bases, with 21 bases between them. This CDR3 comprises 17 residues. CDR3 loop: CASSLDWGFRGINEQFF. For the CDR3, the DNA is TGTGCCAGCAGTTTAGATTGGGGTTTTCGGGGAATAAATGAGCAGTTCTTC.

The chain links TRBV28 to TRBJ1-1; 8 bases align to TRBD1. The trim removed 4 bases at V and 5 bases at J, leaving 0 bases unmatched. CDR1 is MDHEN and CDR2 is SYDVKM in the germline V gene. The CDR3 is 12 residues long. CDR3 protein: CASSYRGTEAFF. The CDR3 DNA follows: TGTGCCAGCAGTTACAGGGGGACTGAAGCTTTCTTT.

DNA for the CDR3: TGTGCCAGCAGACTAGCGGGGGGGCTTGAAGATACGCAGTATTTT. Translated, it gives CASRLAGGLEDTQYF. The rearrangement links TRBV2 to TRBJ2-3, with TRBD2 matching over 13 bases. Per the germline V gene, CDR1 is SNHLY and CDR2 is FYNNEI. CDR3 length: 15 residues. The V segment lost 6 bases and the J segment 5 bases; nucleotides outside the gene matches: 5.

The chain uses TRBV10-3 and TRBJ2-1; 9 bases map to TRBD1. Germline loops: CDR1 ENHRY, CDR2 SYGVKD. Unmatched junction bases numbered 6, after V lost 6 bases and J lost 6 bases. The CDR3 has 14 amino acids. DNA for the CDR3: TGTGCCATCAGGCCGGGACAGGGACTCAATGAGCAGTTCTTC. Its protein is CAIRPGQGLNEQFF.

This clone turned up a few times. This chain joins TRBV7-2 and TRBJ2-7, with D hard to call. This CDR3 has 13 amino acids. The ends were cut back, 3 bases at V and 3 bases at J, with 9 bases in the middle. Germline CDR1 reads SGHTA; CDR2 reads FQGNSA. For the CDR3, the DNA is TGTGCCAGCAGCTTTCTCCGAGACTACGAGCAGTACTTC. Residues: CASSFLRDYEQYF. The complete variable domain, with remaining parts taken from reference TRBV7-2 and TRBJ2-7, reads GAGVSQSPSNKVTEKGKDVELRCDPISGHTALYWYRQSLGQGLEFLIYFQGNSAPDKSGLPSDRFSAERTGGSVSTLTIQRTQQEDSAVYLCASSFLRDYEQYFGPGTRLTVT.

This chain connects TRBV5-1 to TRBJ1-1; 10 nucleotides align to TRBD1. CDR3 length: 14 residues. Germline V gene sequence: CDR1 SGHRS, CDR2 YFSETQ. The J segment lost 5 bases and the V segment lost 4 bases, leaving 5 bases of the junction unmatched. The CDR3 nucleotides are TGCGCCAGCAGCCCCGGACAGGGGGAAACTGAAGCTTTCTTT. The encoded protein is CASSPGQGETEAFF.

V is TRBV9 and J is TRBJ2-7, with TRBD1 matching over 9 bases. In germline, CDR1 is SGDLS, CDR2 YYNGEE. The CDR3 extends over 16 amino acids. Trimming removed 4 bases from V and 9 bases from J; junction bases left unmatched: 17. The CDR3 is CASSPVGDRVLFAQYF. DNA of the CDR3: TGTGCCAGCAGCCCGGTGGGGGACAGGGTCCTCTTTGCGCAGTACTTC.

The rearrangement uses TRBV25-1 and TRBJ1-3, with TRBD1 as a possible D gene (6 bases). CDR1 and CDR2 (germline): MGHDK, SYGVNS. V was cut by 6 bases and J by 0 bases, with 9 bases left in between. The length of the CDR3 is 14 residues. CDR3 nucleotides: TGTGCCAGCAGCGAGACAGGCTCTGGAAACACCATATATTTT. It specifies CASSETGSGNTIYF.

This clone was observed a single time. The chain couples TRBV6-5 to TRBJ1-2, with 8 positions matching TRBD1. Unmatched junction bases numbered 10, after V lost 5 bases and J lost 5 bases. This CDR3 is 15 amino acids long. Per germline, CDR1 MNHEY and CDR2 SVGAGI. In DNA, the CDR3 is TGTGCCAGCAGTCCCCCAGGGGGCGCGACATATGGCTACACCTTC. Its protein is CASSPPGGATYGYTF.

The chain is built from TRBV5-4 and TRBJ2-2; D call uncertain. CDR1 SGHNT and CDR2 YYREEE come from the germline V gene (reference sequence). Trimming removed 2 bases at V and 0 bases at J, with 5 bases between. The CDR3 extends over 14 amino acids. This CDR3 reads CASSFPANTGELFF. DNA of the CDR3: TGTGCCAGCAGCTTCCCTGCGAACACCGGGGAGCTGTTTTTT.

The chain couples TRBV7-2 to TRBJ2-5; the D gene is possibly TRBD2 (6 bases). This CDR3 contains 16 residues. With 0 bases removed from V and 5 bases from J, the gap between germline ends came to 16 bases. In germline, CDR1 is SGHTA, CDR2 FQGNSA. CDR3 sequence: CASSLAGPSGRETQYF. The CDR3 nucleotides read TGTGCCAGCAGCTTAGCCGGCCCCTCAGGGAGGGAGACCCAGTACTTC.

The chain couples TRBV21-1 to TRBJ2-5; TRBD1, the table's D call, lacks a check against the DNA. TRBV21-1 is termed a pseudogene. The CDR3 extends over 17 amino acids. CDR3 residues: CASSLVPGQRTQETQYF. The CDR3 DNA follows: TGTGCCAGCAGCCTCGTCCCGGGACAGCGAACGCAAGAGACCCAGTACTTC.

This sequence joins TRBV28 and TRBJ2-5, with D unresolved. The germline CDR1 and CDR2 sequences are MDHEN and SYDVKM. CDR3 length: 14 residues. The V gene lost 3 bases and the J gene lost 1 base, with 9 bases spanning the gap. CDR3 DNA sequence: TGTGCCAGCAGTTTCTCGCGTGTCCAAGAGACCCAGTACTTC. Its protein product is CASSFSRVQETQYF.

The chain joins TRBV18 to TRBJ1-5, with 7 bases identical to TRBD1. The CDR3 is 15 amino acids. Germline CDR1 is KGHSH and CDR2 is LQKENI. The V and J ends lost 8 bases and 0 bases, in that order; junction bases with no gene match: 7. CDR3 region: CASPRDRISNQPQHF. In DNA, the CDR3 is TGTGCCAGCCCCAGGGACAGAATTAGCAATCAGCCCCAGCATTTT. Supplemented by reference TRBV18 and TRBJ1-5, the full variable domain reads NAGVMQNPRHLVRRRGQEARLRCSPMKGHSHVYWYRQLPEEGLKFMVYLQKENIIDESGMPKERFSAEFPKEGPSILRIQQVVRGDSAAYFCASPRDRISNQPQHFGDGTRLSIL.

The chain uses TRBV14 and TRBJ2-7; 7 positions match TRBD1. The CDR3 extends over 14 amino acids. The ends lost 3 bases at V and 6 bases at J; junction bases unmatched: 8. Germline loops: CDR1 SGHDN, CDR2 FVKESK. CDR3: CASSQGQFIPEQYF. The CDR3 bases are TGTGCCAGCAGCCAGGGACAGTTTATCCCCGAGCAGTACTTC.

The V call is TRBV5-1, the J call TRBJ2-5; D gene ambiguous. This CDR3 comprises 15 residues. The germline V gene has CDR1 SGHRS and CDR2 YFSETQ. Trimming shortened V by 1 base and J by 1 base, and 11 bases separated the two germline ends. The CDR3 bases are TGCGCCAGCAGCTTGTGGAGTGGCAGCCAAGAGACCCAGTACTTC. Its translation: CASSLWSGSQETQYF.

The chain combines TRBV27 with TRBJ2-3; TRBD2 aligns across 11 bases. Trimming took 5 bases from V and 6 from J; bases not matched to a gene: 7. The CDR3 sequence is 15 residues long. CDR1 and CDR2 from the germline V gene are MNHEY and SMNVEV (reference sequence). The CDR3 DNA reads as TGTGCCAGCAGTCTCACTAGCGGGGGTGCCGATACGCAGTATTTT. It is translated as CASSLTSGGADTQYF.

The chain is built from TRBV11-3 and TRBJ2-5; tentatively, D is TRBD2 (5 bases). Germline CDR1 SGHNT, CDR2 YENEEA. The CDR3 length is 15 residues. V was clipped by 2 bases and J by 4 bases, with 14 bases between them. The CDR3 region is CASSLSREGGETQYF. The CDR3 bases are TGTGCCAGCAGCTTATCACGGGAAGGTGGAGAGACCCAGTACTTC.